This TCR beta chain was identified in a study of blood T cell repertoires in COVID-19. Per the study methods: Estimates of nucleated cell counts were drawn from the amplification of reference gene primers. Some clones are missing from TCRdb's copy, which holds only in-frame ones; the method was immunoSEQ multiplex PCR. The DNA gave D and trimming, while V, J and clone size come from that table. The sample lists roughly 60,000 clones, roughly 71% seen once, with around 32% in the top ten. Germline CDR1 and CDR2: LNHNV and YYDKDF (reference sequence). CDR3 size: 15 residues. V lost 0 bases and J lost 4, with 12 bases in between.

The TCR originated in a human donor in a cohort sampled during active COVID-19. This chain uses TRBV15 with TRBJ2-5; the D gene is possibly TRBD2 (7 bases). The specimen was peripheral blood. CDR3 region: CATSRDRGGRETQYF. The CDR3 nucleotides read TGTGCCACCAGCAGAGATAGGGGGGGGAGAGAGACCCAGTACTTC.